What follows are 28 T cell receptor beta chains derived from one specimen sequenced in a study of shared clonotypes between healthy human individuals. Profiling relied on immunoSEQ multiplex PCR, and the TCRdb table lists in-frame clones only, not all of them. The data show about 1.1 million clones, with around three quarters seen just once and approximately 0.56% held by the top ten. Sequenced: memory CD4+ T cells from PBMCs. The subset was: CD45RA-negative fraction. The receptors derive from a man aged 18-30 years in good health. Some clones in this sample may be carry-over from other donors' samples.

The chain employs TRBV6-1 and TRBJ1-5; D ambiguous. The germline V gene has CDR1 MNHNS and CDR2 SASEGT. The CDR3 totals 14 residues. V was clipped by 7 bases and J by 9 bases, with 19 bases between them. The CDR3 loop reads CASTPRVAGRPQHF. DNA for the CDR3: TGTGCCAGCACCCCCCGGGTGGCGGGCCGGCCCCAGCATTTT.

In this sample, this clone turned up many times. This sample includes further DNA sequences coding for the same CDR3. The J gene is TRBJ2-1, the V gene TRBV7-3, with D uncertain. CDR3 size: 16 residues. CDR1 and CDR2 (germline): SGHTA, FQGTGA. V lost 1 base to trimming and J lost 0 bases, with 10 bases between them. The CDR3 nucleotides are TGTGCCAGCAGCTTAAACGGCCTAAGCTCCTACAATGAGCAGTTCTTC. Amino acids: CASSLNGLSSYNEQFF. Based on the CDR3 plus reference TRBV7-3 and TRBJ2-1, the full variable domain is GAGVSQTPSNKVTEKGKYVELRCDPISGHTALYWYRQSLGQGPEFLIYFQGTGAADDSGLPNDRFFAVRPEGSVSTLKIQRTERGDSAVYLCASSLNGLSSYNEQFFGPGTRLTVL.

This chain connects TRBV28 to TRBJ1-2; the D is unclear. Germline CDR1 is MDHEN and CDR2 is SYDVKM. The CDR3 has 15 amino acids. The V and J ends lost 2 bases and 5 bases respectively, with 15 bases between them. The CDR3, as DNA: TGTGCCAGCAGTTTACAGGACGTGGGAGGGTATGGCTACACCTTC. It codes for CASSLQDVGGYGYTF.

This clone was counted between two and nine times. This chain links TRBV11-2 with TRBJ1-1; D gene uncertain. V was clipped by 1 base and J by 8 bases, with 5 bases between them. Per germline, CDR1 SGHAT and CDR2 FQNNGV. The CDR3 consists of 11 residues. The CDR3 nucleotides are TGTGCCAGCAGCTTAGCACAGGAAGCTTTCTTT. Residues: CASSLAQEAFF.

The chain employs TRBV5-4 and TRBJ2-2, with D maybe TRBD1 (6 bases). There are 15 residues in the CDR3. Germline CDR1 and CDR2: SGHNT and YYREEE (reference sequence). V lost 4 bases, J lost 5 bases, and 15 bases lay in between. The CDR3 here is CASSRGSEVTGELFF. The CDR3, as DNA: TGTGCCAGCAGCAGGGGGTCTGAGGTGACCGGGGAGCTGTTTTTT.

This clone was detected only once. The chain joins TRBV9 to TRBJ2-7, with D maybe TRBD2 (5 bases). This CDR3 spans 15 amino acids. CDR1 is SGDLS, CDR2 YYNGEE, per germline. The V gene lost 0 bases and the J gene lost 5 bases, with 15 bases spanning the gap. CDR3 protein: CASSVGGRERNEQYF. CDR3 coding DNA: TGTGCCAGCAGCGTAGGAGGTCGGGAAAGGAACGAGCAGTACTTC.

The genes are TRBV7-9 and TRBJ2-1; TRBD1 is a possible D gene (5 bases). The CDR3 covers 15 residues. Deletions cut 5 bases from V and 6 bases from J, with 17 bases between. Germline V gene sequence: CDR1 SEHNR, CDR2 FQNEAQ (reference sequence). The CDR3, as DNA: TGTGCCAGCAGCCAAAACCTTGGGGCCTCCAATGAGCAGTTCTTC. It is translated as CASSQNLGASNEQFF.

The rearrangement links TRBV5-1 to TRBJ2-1; 10 bases agree with TRBD2. The CDR3 is 16 amino acids. The germline V gene encodes CDR1 SGHRS and CDR2 YFSETQ. J was trimmed by 6 bases and V by 4 bases; bases with no gene match: 10. DNA of the CDR3: TGCGCCAGCAGCCAGGAACCACTAGCGGGATTCAATGAGCAGTTCTTC. It yields the protein CASSQEPLAGFNEQFF.

The chain is built from TRBV5-1 and TRBJ2-7, with no clear D. The germline V gene encodes CDR1 SGHRS and CDR2 YFSETQ. This CDR3 spans 14 amino acids. V was cut by 5 bases and J by 6 bases, with 18 bases left in between. CDR3 region: CASRQRPTVSEQYF. For the CDR3, the DNA is TGCGCCAGCAGGCAACGACCCACAGTGAGCGAGCAGTACTTC.

This chain connects TRBV25-1 to TRBJ1-5; TRBD1 matches at 8 bases. Germline CDR1 MGHDK, CDR2 SYGVNS. This CDR3 has 14 amino acids. V shed 5 bases, J shed 6 bases, and the junction held 6 bases outside the gene matches. CDR3 protein: CASSRQGAGQPQHF. As DNA, the CDR3 is TGTGCCAGCAGTCGGCAGGGGGCGGGTCAGCCCCAGCATTTT.

V usage is TRBV27 and J usage is TRBJ2-4, with D possibly being TRBD1 (6 bases). V was trimmed by 5 bases and J by 6 bases, leaving 17 bases between them. The CDR3 spans 15 residues. Germline V gene lookup returns CDR1 MNHEY and CDR2 SMNVEV (reference sequence). CDR3: CASSPSVGGGNIQYF. CDR3 bases: TGTGCCAGCAGTCCCTCCGTTGGGGGCGGAAACATTCAGTACTTC.

This clone has only a few counts. The sample holds other DNA sequences that translate to the same CDR3. V and J are TRBV5-1 and TRBJ2-5; D is possibly TRBD1 (6 bases). V dropped 2 bases and J dropped 5 bases, with 10 bases sitting between them. This CDR3 has 13 residues. Germline V gene sequence: CDR1 SGHRS, CDR2 YFSETQ. Here the CDR3 reads CASSLQGGETQYF. In nucleotides, the CDR3 is TGCGCCAGCAGCTTACAGGGCGGGGAGACCCAGTACTTC.

The V call is TRBV2, the J call TRBJ2-7; TRBD2 might be the D (5 bases). CDR3 length equals 12 residues. Germline V gene lookup returns CDR1 SNHLY and CDR2 FYNNEI. V was clipped by 5 bases and J by 7 bases, with 12 bases between them. CDR3 protein: CASSFVGIEQYF. The DNA for the CDR3 is TGTGCCAGCAGTTTTGTCGGGATAGAGCAGTACTTC. Using reference TRBV2 and TRBJ2-7 for the parts outside the CDR3, the full variable domain is EPEVTQTPSHQVTQMGQEVILRCVPISNHLYFYWYRQILGQKVEFLVSFYNNEISEKSEIFDDQFSVERPDGSNFTLKIRSTKLEDSAMYFCASSFVGIEQYFGPGTRLTVT.

CDR3 region: CASRGTSRAGELFF. The CDR3 nucleotides read TGTGCCAGCAGAGGGACTAGCAGGGCCGGGGAGCTGTTTTTT. The V gene is TRBV9, the J gene TRBJ2-2; 9 nucleotides align to TRBD2. Germline V gene sequence: CDR1 SGDLS, CDR2 YYNGEE. V was pared by 5 bases and J by 6 bases, with 5 bases of the junction left unmatched. The CDR3 totals 14 residues.

V and J are TRBV29-1 and TRBJ1-2, with TRBD1 matching 11 bases. The CDR3 runs to 14 residues. V gave up 4 bases and J gave up 2 bases; unmatched junction bases: 3. The V gene's germline CDR1 is SQVTM and CDR2 ANQGSEA. CDR3 amino acids: CSVGWDRGNYGYTF. DNA of the CDR3: TGCAGCGTTGGATGGGACAGGGGGAACTATGGCTACACCTTC.

For this clone: This same CDR3 is encoded by further DNA sequences in the sample. The chain is built from TRBV5-1 and TRBJ2-5, with TRBD2 identical over 8 bases. The V gene end was trimmed by 4 bases and the J gene end by 1 base; junction bases not matched to a gene: 3. Germline-derived CDR1 and CDR2 are SGHRS and YFSETQ. This CDR3 has 14 residues. The CDR3 reads CASSLTSAQETQYF. As DNA, the CDR3 is TGCGCCAGCAGCCTGACTAGCGCCCAAGAGACCCAGTACTTC.

CDR3: CASRAGSSGANVLTF. DNA of the CDR3: TGTGCCAGCCGAGCAGGGTCCTCTGGGGCCAACGTCCTGACTTTC. The chain is built from TRBV28 and TRBJ2-6; the D gene is possibly TRBD1 (5 bases). CDR3 length: 15 residues. Germline CDR1 reads MDHEN; CDR2 reads SYDVKM. With 8 bases removed from V and 0 bases from J, the gap between germline ends came to 11 bases.

This clone was observed a handful of times. Other DNA sequences in this sample translate to the same CDR3. This chain joins TRBV9 and TRBJ2-1; 11 bases line up with TRBD1. CDR1 and CDR2 from the germline V gene are SGDLS and YYNGEE. CDR3 length equals 17 residues. Losses at the gene ends were 0 bases for V and 2 bases for J; bases not matched to a gene: 4. CDR3: CASSVDPGQGAYNEQFF. Written as DNA, the CDR3 is TGTGCCAGCAGCGTAGATCCGGGACAGGGGGCCTACAATGAGCAGTTCTTC.

This rearrangement joins TRBV2 to TRBJ2-2, with D perhaps TRBD2 (6 bases). Germline V gene lookup returns CDR1 SNHLY and CDR2 FYNNEI. The CDR3 runs 15 residues. V lost 6 bases to trimming and J lost 7 bases, with 18 bases between them. The CDR3 DNA sequence: TGTGCCAGCAGGGGCTATAGCGGCGCGAACGGGGAGCTGTTTTTT. Encoded protein: CASRGYSGANGELFF. Using reference TRBV2 and TRBJ2-2 for the parts outside the CDR3, the full variable domain is EPEVTQTPSHQVTQMGQEVILRCVPISNHLYFYWYRQILGQKVEFLVSFYNNEISEKSEIFDDQFSVERPDGSNFTLKIRSTKLEDSAMYFCASRGYSGANGELFFGEGSRLTVL.

This clone showed up just a few times. The V and J genes are TRBV7-8 and TRBJ1-1; D unresolved. V gave up 4 bases and J gave up 1 base, with 19 bases separating them. The CDR3 contains 17 residues. The germline gives CDR1 SGHVS, CDR2 FQNEAQ. CDR3 nucleotides: TGTGCCAGCAGCTCACCGGGTAGGCAGAGCCGGAACACTGAAGCTTTCTTT. Amino acids: CASSSPGRQSRNTEAFF. The variable domain in full, with the rest retrieved from reference TRBV7-8 and TRBJ1-1, is GAGVSQSPRYKVAKRGQDVALRCDPISGHVSLFWYQQALGQGPEFLTYFQNEAQLDKSGLPSDRFFAERPEGSVSTLKIQRTQQEDSAVYLCASSSPGRQSRNTEAFFGQGTRLTVV.

The chain is built from TRBV28 and TRBJ1-2, with 10 nucleotides matching TRBD1. With 4 bases clipped from V and 1 base from J, the junction kept 12 bases outside the gene matches. The germline V gene encodes CDR1 MDHEN and CDR2 SYDVKM. This CDR3 spans 18 amino acids. CDR3 in amino acids: CASSSPRDRGFGNYGYTF. The DNA of the CDR3 is TGTGCCAGCAGTTCCCCCCGGGACAGGGGATTTGGTAACTATGGCTACACCTTC.

CDR3 region: CASSGDLAKNIQYF. As DNA, the CDR3 is TGTGCCAGCAGTGGCGACCTAGCCAAAAACATTCAGTACTTC. The chain uses TRBV6-6 and TRBJ2-4, with no clear D. Trimming took off 5 bases at V and 0 bases at J, with 8 bases between the two ends. The CDR3 has 14 amino acids. The germline CDR1 and CDR2 sequences are MNHNY and SVGAGI (reference sequence).

Of note for this clone: This likely came from a read error, as a far larger clone is one base away. This chain links TRBV5-1 with TRBJ2-2; D ambiguous. V lost 0 bases and J lost 1, with 4 bases in between. In germline, CDR1 is SGHRS, CDR2 YFSETQ. CDR3 length: 14 residues. Here the CDR3 DNA reads TGCGCCAGCAGCTTGGGATGGAACACCGGGGAGCTGTTTTTT. This translates into CASSLGWNTGELFF. The entire variable domain, with the rest obtained from reference TRBV5-1 and TRBJ2-2, is as follows: KAGVTQTPRYLIKTRGQQVTLSCSPISGHRSVSWYQQTPGQGLQFLFEYFSETQRNKGNFPGRFSGRQFSNSRSEMNVSTLELGDSALYLCASSLGWNTGELFFGEGSRLTVL.

This chain connects TRBV18 to TRBJ2-5; TRBD2 might be the D (5 bases). Germline V CDR1 and CDR2: KGHSH, LQKENI. The CDR3 length is 13 residues. V lost 3 bases and J 5 bases, leaving 10 bases between the germline ends. The DNA of the CDR3 is TGTGCCAGCTCACCTCATCGAGGGGAGACCCAGTACTTC. Amino acid sequence: CASSPHRGETQYF.

The chain's CDR3 is CASRSTGGYNQPQHF. As DNA, the CDR3 is TGTGCCAGCAGATCTACAGGGGGCTACAATCAGCCCCAGCATTTT. The chain links TRBV27 to TRBJ1-5; the match to TRBD1 covers 9 bases. The J segment lost 3 bases and the V segment lost 6 bases, leaving 6 bases of the junction unmatched. The CDR3 runs 15 residues. Germline CDR1 MNHEY, CDR2 SMNVEV (reference sequence).

V and J are TRBV7-9 and TRBJ1-1; no reliable D call. V was cut by 4 bases and J by 2 bases, with 11 bases left in between. The CDR3 covers 14 residues. Germline CDR1 and CDR2: SEHNR and FQNEAQ (reference sequence). The CDR3 loop reads CASSYTQVNTEAFF. The CDR3 DNA follows: TGTGCCAGCAGCTACACCCAGGTTAACACTGAAGCTTTCTTT.

The genes are TRBV21-1 and TRBJ1-1. TRBV21-1 is designated a pseudogene. The CDR3 spans 17 residues. The CDR3 loop reads CASSKIPAGQSNTEAFF. The CDR3 region has the DNA TGTGCCAGCAGCAAAATTCCCGCGGGACAAAGTAACACTGAAGCTTTCTTT.

This clone was counted a few times. The chain combines TRBV7-6 with TRBJ2-2; no definite D call. V was shortened by 5 bases and J by 5 bases, with 12 bases between the two germline ends. The CDR3 is 14 residues long. Germline V gene lookup returns CDR1 SGHVS and CDR2 FNYEAQ. DNA for the CDR3: TGTGCCAGCAGCGGCCAGATGAGGACCGGGGAGCTGTTTTTT. Encoded protein: CASSGQMRTGELFF.